This entry is about one TCR beta chain. Profiling relied on immunoSEQ multiplex PCR, and the TCRdb table lists in-frame clones only, not all of them. The data hold under 95,000 clones, with roughly 79% observed a single time. These data belong to a study of radiotherapy plus CTLA-4 blockade in lung cancer. This CDR3 comprises 17 residues. Germline lookup yields CDR1 LNHDA and CDR2 SQIVND (reference sequence). V lost 3 bases and J lost 0; bases outside the gene matches: 8. The sequenced sample was peripheral blood, obtained from a patient treated with radiotherapy plus ipilimumab. This receptor was identified in a human donor with non-small cell lung cancer whose response to radiotherapy plus ipilimumab could not be evaluated. Some clones in this sample may be carry-over from other donors' samples. This chain connects TRBV19 to TRBJ2-7, with 10 positions matching TRBD1. This chain's CDR3 is CASSIRPGQGNSYEQYF. CDR3 coding DNA: TGTGCCAGTAGTATTAGACCGGGACAGGGGAACTCCTACGAGCAGTACTTC.